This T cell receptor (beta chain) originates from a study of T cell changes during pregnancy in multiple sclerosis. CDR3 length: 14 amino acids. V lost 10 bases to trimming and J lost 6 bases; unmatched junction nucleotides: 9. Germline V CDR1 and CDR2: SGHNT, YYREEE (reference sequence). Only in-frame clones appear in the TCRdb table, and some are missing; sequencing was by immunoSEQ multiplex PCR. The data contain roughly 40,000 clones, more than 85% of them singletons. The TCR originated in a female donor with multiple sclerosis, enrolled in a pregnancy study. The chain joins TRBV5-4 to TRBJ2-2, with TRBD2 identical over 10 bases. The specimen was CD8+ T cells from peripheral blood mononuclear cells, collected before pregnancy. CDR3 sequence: CAASIAGGSGELFF. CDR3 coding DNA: TGTGCCGCCTCTATAGCGGGAGGTTCCGGGGAGCTGTTTTTT.